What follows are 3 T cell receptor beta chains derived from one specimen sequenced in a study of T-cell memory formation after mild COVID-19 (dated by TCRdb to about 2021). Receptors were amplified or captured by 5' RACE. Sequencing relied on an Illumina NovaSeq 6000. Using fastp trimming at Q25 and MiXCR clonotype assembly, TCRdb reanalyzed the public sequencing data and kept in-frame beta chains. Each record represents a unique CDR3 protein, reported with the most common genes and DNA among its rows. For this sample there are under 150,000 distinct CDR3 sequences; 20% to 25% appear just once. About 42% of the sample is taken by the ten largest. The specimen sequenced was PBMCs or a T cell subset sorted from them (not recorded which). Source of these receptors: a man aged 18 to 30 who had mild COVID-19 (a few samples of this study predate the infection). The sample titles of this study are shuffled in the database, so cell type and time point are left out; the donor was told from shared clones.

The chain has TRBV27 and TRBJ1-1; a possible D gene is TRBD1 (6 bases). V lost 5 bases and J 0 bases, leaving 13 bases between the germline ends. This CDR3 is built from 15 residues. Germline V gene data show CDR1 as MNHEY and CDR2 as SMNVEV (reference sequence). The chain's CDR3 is CASSPTGIMNTEAFF. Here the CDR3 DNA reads TGTGCCAGCAGTCCTACAGGGATCATGAACACTGAAGCTTTCTTT.

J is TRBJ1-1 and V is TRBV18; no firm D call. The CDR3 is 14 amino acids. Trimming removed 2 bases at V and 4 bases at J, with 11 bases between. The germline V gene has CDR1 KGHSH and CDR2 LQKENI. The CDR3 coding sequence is TGTGCCAGCTCACCAGCTCCAGCGGGCACTGAAGCTTTCTTT. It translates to CASSPAPAGTEAFF.

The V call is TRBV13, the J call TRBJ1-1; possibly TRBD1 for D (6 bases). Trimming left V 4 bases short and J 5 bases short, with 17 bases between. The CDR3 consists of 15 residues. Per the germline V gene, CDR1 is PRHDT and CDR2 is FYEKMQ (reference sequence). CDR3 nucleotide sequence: TGTGCCAGCAGCTCCGGGACATATTTGGGGACTGAAGCTTTCTTT. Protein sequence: CASSSGTYLGTEAFF.